Below are 15 T cell receptor beta chains sequenced from a single sample in a study of technical replicates of blood from several donors. Some clones are missing from TCRdb's copy, which holds only in-frame ones; the method was immunoSEQ multiplex PCR. Here the sample spans tens of thousands of clones, about 93% being singletons. Sequencing was carried out using T cells isolated from PBMCs. These TCRs come from a human donor in good health.

The chain links TRBV5-1 to TRBJ1-1, with D hard to call. V shed 5 bases and J shed 1 base, with 12 bases lying between them. The CDR3 spans 14 residues. Per the germline V gene, CDR1 is SGHRS and CDR2 is YFSETQ. The CDR3 reads CASSLQTQNTEAFF. The CDR3 DNA follows: TGCGCCAGCAGTCTCCAGACACAGAACACTGAAGCTTTCTTT.

The chain carries TRBV5-1 and TRBJ2-3; 11 bases are shared with TRBD2. J gave up 0 bases and V 0 bases, and 9 bases lay outside the gene matches. The CDR3 is 19 residues long. Germline CDR1 SGHRS, CDR2 YFSETQ. The CDR3 here is CASSLVSGRALSSTDTQYF. The CDR3 DNA is TGCGCCAGCAGCTTGGTTAGCGGGAGGGCCTTGAGTAGCACAGATACGCAGTATTTT.

Written as DNA, the CDR3 is TGTGCCAGCTCACCCGGGGGTAAAACCATGAACACTGAAGCTTTCTTT. Encoded protein: CASSPGGKTMNTEAFF. V gene TRBV27 combines with J gene TRBJ1-1; TRBD1 might be the D (5 bases). The length of the CDR3 is 16 residues. Germline V gene sequence: CDR1 MNHEY, CDR2 SMNVEV (reference sequence). Trimming took off 8 bases at V and 0 bases at J, with 19 bases between the two ends.

This sequence joins TRBV11-3 and TRBJ2-1; a weak D match, TRBD1 (6 bases). Trimming removed 5 bases at V and 6 bases at J, with 17 bases between. Germline V lookup: CDR1 SGHNT, CDR2 YENEEA. The CDR3 spans 15 residues. The CDR3, as DNA: TGTGCCAGCAGCCCAGGGGTTGTAAGCGGCAATGAGCAGTTCTTC. Translating it yields CASSPGVVSGNEQFF.

About this clone: This CDR3 is also generated by other DNA sequences in the sample. This chain links TRBV4-1 with TRBJ1-5, with 8 nucleotides matching TRBD1. The V segment lost 4 bases and the J segment 6 bases; nucleotides outside the gene matches: 5. Germline V gives CDR1 MGHRA, CDR2 YSYEKL. The CDR3 consists of 14 residues. In DNA form, the CDR3 reads TGCGCCAGCAGCCGCGGACAGGGTGGTCAGCCCCAGCATTTT. Translation: CASSRGQGGQPQHF.

The V gene is TRBV6-1, the J gene TRBJ2-7; TRBD1 agrees at 10 bases. J lost 3 bases, V lost 4 bases, and 9 bases had no gene match. CDR1 MNHNS and CDR2 SASEGT come from the germline V gene. This CDR3 has 16 amino acids. This CDR3 is CASSGPPGQGIYEQYF. Here the CDR3 DNA reads TGTGCCAGCAGTGGACCGCCGGGACAGGGGATCTACGAGCAGTACTTC.

The rearrangement links TRBV7-9 to TRBJ2-1, with 7 bases matching TRBD2. This CDR3 region has 15 residues. Germline-derived CDR1 and CDR2 are SEHNR and FQNEAQ (reference sequence). V lost 1 base, J lost 7 bases, and 7 bases stayed unmatched. CDR3 sequence: CASSLDGGGINEQFF. The CDR3 DNA reads TGTGCCAGCAGCTTAGACGGGGGAGGGATAAATGAGCAGTTCTTC.

The sample holds one count of this clone. CDR3 sequence (DNA): TGTGCCAGCAGTTCTCCCGGGCAGGGTGGCCCTGAAGCTTTCTTT. Its protein is CASSSPGQGGPEAFF. J is TRBJ1-1 and V is TRBV27, with D maybe TRBD1 (5 bases). V shed 4 bases and J shed 6 bases, with 18 bases lying between them. The CDR3 spans 15 residues. CDR1 and CDR2 from the germline V gene are MNHEY and SMNVEV (reference sequence).

The CDR3 bases are TGCGCCAGCAGCTTCGTCGAAACGCGCTACGAGCAGTACTTC. Translating gives CASSFVETRYEQYF. J is TRBJ2-7 and V is TRBV5-1; unclear D gene. The length of the CDR3 is 14 residues. Per the germline V gene, CDR1 is SGHRS and CDR2 is YFSETQ. Trimming removed 2 bases from V and 3 bases from J, with 12 bases in between.

The sample holds a few counts of this clone. The chain carries TRBV4-2 and TRBJ2-7; unclear D gene. Germline V lookup: CDR1 LGHNA, CDR2 YNFKEQ. There are 14 residues in the CDR3. Trimming stripped 1 base from V and 2 bases from J, with 9 bases between. This CDR3 is CASSQVGQTYEQYF. The CDR3 nucleotides are TGTGCCAGCAGCCAAGTTGGGCAGACCTACGAGCAGTACTTC.

CDR3 bases: TGTGCCAGCACAATGAGGGGGGGGCTGGACAATGAGCAGTTCTTC. The encoded protein is CASTMRGGLDNEQFF. The J gene is TRBJ2-1, the V gene TRBV6-6; D is perhaps TRBD2 (7 bases). The CDR3 is 15 amino acids. Germline CDR1 is MNHNY and CDR2 is SVGAGI (reference sequence). Trimming cost V 7 bases and J 5 bases, with 18 bases left between them.

The V gene is TRBV7-8, the J gene TRBJ1-2; 9 nucleotides line up with TRBD1. V trimming: 5 bases; J trimming: 4 bases; junction bases outside the gene matches: 8. CDR1 is SGHVS, CDR2 FQNEAQ, per germline. The CDR3 runs to 15 residues. The CDR3 bases are TGTGCCAGCAGCGAGACAGGACAGGGGCCCTATGGCTACACCTTC. Amino acids: CASSETGQGPYGYTF.

The chain employs TRBV6-1 and TRBJ2-3, with D possibly TRBD2 on 5 matching bases. Trimming took 0 bases from V and 2 from J, leaving 12 bases between them. Per the germline V gene, CDR1 is MNHNS and CDR2 is SASEGT. This CDR3 has 16 residues. CDR3 sequence reads: CASSEALTTYTDTQYF. CDR3 nucleotide sequence: TGTGCCAGCAGTGAAGCTCTGACTACTTACACAGATACGCAGTATTTT.

The V call is TRBV27, the J call TRBJ1-2, with 7 bases matching TRBD1. Losses at the gene ends were 3 bases for V and 5 bases for J; bases not matched to a gene: 6. CDR3 size: 14 residues. Germline loops: CDR1 MNHEY, CDR2 SMNVEV (reference sequence). The DNA for the CDR3 is TGTGCCAGCAGTTTGAACAGGGGTGTGTATGGCTACACCTTC. This gives the protein CASSLNRGVYGYTF.

The chain recombines TRBV4-1 with TRBJ2-5, with 8 nucleotides matching TRBD1. Unmatched junction bases numbered 6, after V lost 1 base and J lost 5 bases. Germline assignment: CDR1 MGHRA and CDR2 YSYEKL. The CDR3 has 15 amino acids. The DNA for the CDR3 is TGCGCCAGCAGCCAAGTGCCAGGGGGCAGTGAGACCCAGTACTTC. Translation gives CASSQVPGGSETQYF.